The 18 T cell receptor beta chains below were found in one sample sequenced in a study of beta chain features in type 1 diabetes. General study results and limits: Significant though moderate, a shortening of TCRB CDR3s appeared in all four CD4+ subsets of Type 1 diabetes patients.

Antigens for these TCRs are unknown. All of the isolated RNA was reverse transcribed, so expressed TCRB transcripts were sequenced. Using immunoSEQ multiplex PCR, the repertoire was profiled, and TCRdb retains in-frame clones only, with some absent. Counted here are some 190,000 clones, approximately 8.1% occurring once; the ten biggest clones make up more than 0.75%. Material for sequencing was central memory CD4+ T cells from blood. These receptors originate from a woman in her 40s with type 1 diabetes.

The genes are TRBV6-5 and TRBJ1-1; 11 positions match TRBD1. CDR1 is MNHEY, CDR2 SVGAGI, per germline. V lost 5 bases to trimming and J lost 2 bases; unmatched junction nucleotides: 4. This CDR3 contains 15 residues. CDR3 DNA: TGTGCCAGCAGTGGACAGGGGGCCGGTAACACTGAAGCTTTCTTT. It codes for CASSGQGAGNTEAFF.

This clone was counted ten times or more. The chain uses TRBV15 and TRBJ2-5; 8 bases align to TRBD2. The CDR3 totals 15 residues. V was clipped by 3 bases and J by 5 bases; unmatched bases: 8. Germline-derived CDR1 and CDR2 are LNHNV and YYDKDF (reference sequence). DNA of the CDR3: TGTGCCACCAGCAGTAACAGCGGGAGTTGGGAGACCCAGTACTTC. Residues: CATSSNSGSWETQYF.

The chain couples TRBV7-9 to TRBJ2-7, with TRBD1 identical over 9 bases. V dropped 5 bases and J dropped 3; count of bases not matched to a gene: 2. There are 13 residues in the CDR3. CDR1 and CDR2 (germline): SEHNR, FQNEAQ (reference sequence). DNA of the CDR3: TGTGCCAGCAGCGGGACAGGGAGCTACGAGCAGTACTTC. This encodes CASSGTGSYEQYF.

The table lists this clone with a few counts. CDR3 residues: CSVTREGNYGYTF. CDR3 DNA: TGCAGCGTTACGCGGGAGGGTAACTATGGCTACACCTTC. V gene TRBV29-1 combines with J gene TRBJ1-2, with D unclear. Deletions cut 5 bases from V and 1 base from J, with 11 bases between. Germline V gene lookup returns CDR1 SQVTM and CDR2 ANQGSEA. The CDR3 runs 13 residues.

The chain joins TRBV11-3 to TRBJ1-2, with a weak D call TRBD1 (5 bases). V was cut by 4 bases and J by 2 bases, with 14 bases left in between. Germline V gene data show CDR1 as SGHNT and CDR2 as YENEEA. The CDR3 covers 15 residues. The CDR3 sequence is CASSSLRGRNYGYTF. CDR3 sequence (DNA): TGTGCCAGCAGCTCACTCCGGGGGAGAAACTATGGCTACACCTTC.

This clone has ten or more counts. The sample carries other DNA sequences with the same CDR3. This chain joins TRBV29-1 and TRBJ2-2, with 9 bases that match TRBD1. The CDR3 totals 14 residues. The V segment lost 6 bases and the J segment 1 base; nucleotides outside the gene matches: 3. Germline assignment: CDR1 SQVTM and CDR2 ANQGSEA. CDR3 amino acids: CSVGQGKNTGELFF. For the CDR3, the DNA is TGCAGCGTAGGACAGGGGAAGAACACCGGGGAGCTGTTTTTT.

The J gene is TRBJ1-2, the V gene TRBV11-2; weak D call: TRBD1 (6 bases). Trimming stripped 1 base from V and 2 bases from J, with 17 bases between. There are 17 residues in the CDR3. Germline CDR1 is SGHAT and CDR2 is FQNNGV. The CDR3 loop is CASSLVSLGARNYGYTF. The CDR3 DNA follows: TGTGCCAGCAGCTTAGTATCTTTGGGGGCTCGGAACTATGGCTACACCTTC.

This clone was seen at least ten times. The gene calls are TRBV4-3 and TRBJ1-1, with D uncertain. Germline V gene data show CDR1 as LGHNA and CDR2 as YSLEER. This CDR3 is 14 amino acids long. V dropped 4 bases and J dropped 4 bases, with 13 bases sitting between them. The chain's CDR3 is CASSLSSSGTEAFF. In DNA form, the CDR3 reads TGCGCCAGCAGCCTATCCAGTTCGGGCACTGAAGCTTTCTTT.

This clone was seen more than once but under ten times. Germline and junction disagree at one end, which may indicate a read error. This rearrangement joins TRBV5-1 to TRBJ2-1, with D possibly matching TRBD2 (6 bases). The CDR3 totals 14 residues. Germline CDR1 SGHRS, CDR2 YFSETQ. The CDR3 spells CASSLAGNYNEQFF. The CDR3 DNA reads TGCGCCAGCAGTTTGGCGGGGAACTACAATGAGCAGTTCTTC.

This clone was observed at least ten times. V usage is TRBV7-9 and J usage is TRBJ2-1; 10 positions match TRBD2. The length of the CDR3 is 15 residues. Germline loops: CDR1 SEHNR, CDR2 FQNEAQ (reference sequence). Germline trimming cut 2 bases from V and 10 bases from J; bases unmatched to any gene: 8. The CDR3 DNA follows: TGTGCCAGCAGCTTATCTAGCGGGGGACTCCAGGAGCAGTTCTTC. It translates to CASSLSSGGLQEQFF.

This clone appeared a few times. This chain uses TRBV4-2 with TRBJ2-1; D is possibly TRBD2 (6 bases). From germline, CDR1 is LGHNA and CDR2 YNFKEQ. The CDR3 is 16 residues long. V lost 1 base and J 5 bases, leaving 15 bases between the germline ends. The CDR3 sequence is CASSQVSLAKNNEQFF. The CDR3 nucleotides are TGTGCCAGCAGCCAAGTGTCCCTAGCGAAGAACAATGAGCAGTTCTTC.

This rearrangement joins TRBV2 to TRBJ2-7, with D possibly being TRBD1 (6 bases). CDR1 is SNHLY and CDR2 is FYNNEI in the germline V gene. Deletions cut 8 bases from V and 3 bases from J, with 11 bases between. The CDR3 consists of 12 residues. Written as DNA, the CDR3 is TGTGCCAGCCGAACAGGGATCTACGAGCAGTACTTC. This translates into CASRTGIYEQYF.

The V and J genes are TRBV29-1 and TRBJ1-2, with D maybe TRBD1 (6 bases). V lost 6 bases and J lost 0, with 20 bases in between. This CDR3 region has 16 residues. The V gene's germline CDR1 is SQVTM and CDR2 ANQGSEA. CDR3 nucleotide sequence: TGCAGCGTCCCAGGGGCGGATTCGGCAGCTAACTATGGCTACACCTTC. It is translated as CSVPGADSAANYGYTF.

This clone was seen only a few times. The rearrangement joins TRBV6-6 to TRBJ2-1; 11 bases are shared with TRBD2. This CDR3 contains 15 residues. Germline V gene lookup returns CDR1 MNHNY and CDR2 SVGAGI (reference sequence). V lost 2 bases, J lost 4 bases, and 1 base stayed unmatched. The CDR3: CASSYLAGGYNEQFF. The CDR3 DNA sequence: TGTGCCAGCAGTTACCTAGCGGGAGGTTACAATGAGCAGTTCTTC.

The chain links TRBV9 to TRBJ2-7, with 9 bases lining up with TRBD2. This CDR3 has 15 amino acids. The germline gives CDR1 SGDLS, CDR2 YYNGEE. The V segment lost 4 bases and the J segment 4 bases; nucleotides outside the gene matches: 9. The CDR3 sequence is CASSLRSGGSYEQYF. The CDR3 DNA reads as TGTGCCAGCAGCCTTCGTAGCGGGGGCTCATACGAGCAGTACTTC.

The chain combines TRBV7-2 with TRBJ2-7; 8 bases align to TRBD2. The V gene's germline CDR1 is SGHTA and CDR2 FQGNSA. The CDR3 length is 14 residues. The trim removed 6 bases at V and 0 bases at J, leaving 4 bases unmatched. Written as DNA, the CDR3 is TGTGCCAGCAGAACCGGGGGGGCCTCCTACGAGCAGTACTTC. Translated: CASRTGGASYEQYF.

The chain couples TRBV28 to TRBJ2-5, with 7 nucleotides matching TRBD2. The germline V gene has CDR1 MDHEN and CDR2 SYDVKM. The CDR3 is made up of 16 amino acids. Trimming cost V 1 base and J 2 bases; bases outside gene matches: 7. The CDR3 DNA reads as TGTGCCAGCAGTTTATTGGCTAGCGGTCGACAAGAGACCCAGTACTTC. It is translated as CASSLLASGRQETQYF.

This clone was observed many times. The rearrangement links TRBV5-1 to TRBJ2-5; D perhaps matches TRBD2 (5 bases). Between the trimmed V and J ends, which lost 3 bases and 1 base, there was a span of 10 bases. The CDR3 covers 14 residues. The V gene's germline CDR1 is SGHRS and CDR2 YFSETQ. The CDR3 protein is CASSSLLGQETQYF. In DNA, the CDR3 is TGCGCCAGCAGCTCCCTACTAGGCCAAGAGACCCAGTACTTC.